This T cell receptor (beta chain) is from a study of read filtering for tumor transcriptome and immune sequencing. For the study at large: RNA-seq yielded only roughly 75 to 1,300 TCR reads, IR-seq about 4.05 to 10.27 million. Notes on the study in general: Correlation between methods rose after single-read clonotypes were removed.

From approximately 400 ng of RNA, a library with molecular barcoded alpha/delta and beta/gamma adaptors was made. TCRdb itself ran the reads through MiXCR, one entry per CDR3 protein. Of about 40,000 distinct CDR3 sequences in the sample, around 13% are singletons; the top ten hold 25% to 35%. This clonotype has at least ten counts. Its target is unknown. The V gene lost 7 bases and the J gene lost 4 bases, with 23 bases spanning the gap. Germline V lookup: CDR1 LGHDT, CDR2 YNNKEL (reference sequence). The CDR3 runs 18 residues. This clonotype was obtained from a donor at least 40 years old with multiple myeloma. V and J are TRBV3-1 and TRBJ2-6; D uncertain. Sequencing was carried out using a population of CD138-negative cells sorted from bone marrow. The CDR3 sequence is CASNLNPGSPGGANVLTF. Written as DNA, the CDR3 is TGTGCCAGCAACCTGAACCCGGGCTCTCCCGGAGGGGCCAACGTCCTGACTTTC. The full variable domain, in which reference TRBV3-1 and TRBJ2-6 provide the parts outside the CDR3, is DTAVSQTPKYLVTQMGNDKSIKCEQNLGHDTMYWYKQDSKKFLKIMFSYNNKELIINETVPNRFSPKSPDKAHLNLHINSLELGDSAVYFCASNLNPGSPGGANVLTFGAGSRLTVL.